The next 15 T cell receptor beta chains were all read from a single sample in a study of regulatory T cells in long-lasting Graves disease. iRepertoire HTBI primers and Arm-PCR of CDR3 regions built TCR beta libraries. In TCRdb, the multiplex PCR reads were re-called with MiXCR into one record per CDR3 protein. This table has about 430,000 distinct CDR3 sequences, 21% appearing once. Time point in this sample: persistent/refractory GD, antithyroid drugs over 5 years with positive TRAb. The authors made the TCR library using RNA they extracted from PBMCs. The sequenced sample was peripheral blood mononuclear cells (PBMCs), obtained when the disease was refractory, from a patient treated with antithyroid drugs. These receptor sequences come from a female donor with Graves disease.

This clonotype was recorded many times. The chain has TRBV14 and TRBJ2-7; perhaps TRBD2 as D (6 bases). The V end lost 4 bases, the J end lost 3 bases, and 10 bases lay between the germline ends. The CDR3 runs to 13 residues. In germline, CDR1 is SGHDN, CDR2 FVKESK. Here the CDR3 reads CASSPRDFYEQYF. The CDR3 DNA is TGTGCCAGCAGCCCCCGGGACTTCTACGAGCAGTACTTC.

This clonotype was counted between two and nine times. The chain uses TRBV4-1 and TRBJ2-5, with D possibly matching TRBD2 (5 bases). The CDR3 runs to 15 residues. The germline gives CDR1 MGHRA, CDR2 YSYEKL. V lost 3 bases, J lost 4 bases, and 15 bases lay in between. The DNA of the CDR3 is TGCGCCAGCAGCCACTTGGACTCCTCGGGAGAGACCCAGTACTTC. Translating gives CASSHLDSSGETQYF.

In DNA form, the CDR3 reads TGTGCCTGGAGTGGTGGGAGGAGTTACGAGCAGTACTTC. Its protein is CAWSGGRSYEQYF. The J gene is TRBJ2-7, the V gene TRBV30; tentative D call: TRBD2 (6 bases). The germline V and J ends were trimmed by 1 base and 4 bases, with 11 bases remaining between them. CDR1 GTSNPN and CDR2 SVGIG come from the germline V gene (reference sequence). The CDR3 sequence is 13 residues long.

A few counts support this clonotype. The J gene is TRBJ2-2, the V gene TRBV12-3 or TRBV12-4; 12 bases agree with TRBD2. This CDR3 is built from 15 residues. Losses at the gene ends were 4 bases for V and 5 bases for J; bases not matched to a gene: 2. In DNA form, the CDR3 reads TGTGCCAGCAGTTCCGGACTAGCGGGGACCGGGGAGCTGTTTTTT. It translates to CASSSGLAGTGELFF.

This clonotype was recorded many times. This chain joins TRBV11-3 and TRBJ2-5, with 9 bases aligning to TRBD1. Germline loops: CDR1 SGHNT, CDR2 YENEEA. V gave up 5 bases and J gave up 5 bases; unmatched junction bases: 6. This CDR3 is built from 14 residues. CDR3 protein: CASSAGDRVETQYF. CDR3 nucleotides: TGTGCCAGCAGCGCGGGGGACAGGGTGGAGACCCAGTACTTC.

This clonotype occurred many times. The rearrangement joins TRBV5-1 to TRBJ1-4, with D perhaps TRBD1 (5 bases). The germline gives CDR1 SGHRS, CDR2 YFSETQ. V lost 1 base, J lost 5 bases, and 12 bases lay in between. This CDR3 is 15 amino acids long. The CDR3 protein is CASSLSQGRNEKLFF. In nucleotides, the CDR3 is TGCGCCAGCAGCTTGTCGCAGGGCAGGAATGAAAAACTGTTTTTT. Based on the CDR3 plus reference TRBV5-1 and TRBJ1-4, the full variable domain is KAGVTQTPRYLIKTRGQQVTLSCSPISGHRSVSWYQQTPGQGLQFLFEYFSETQRNKGNFPGRFSGRQFSNSRSEMNVSTLELGDSALYLCASSLSQGRNEKLFFGSGTQLSVL.

This clonotype showed up just a few times. The rearrangement links TRBV5-1 to TRBJ2-7; a weak D match, TRBD1 (5 bases). The V end was cut by 7 bases, the J end by 0 bases, with 14 bases between. The CDR3 loop spans 14 amino acids. The V gene's germline CDR1 is SGHRS and CDR2 YFSETQ. As DNA, the CDR3 is TGCGCCAGCCGGGTTGCAGGGATCTCCTACGAGCAGTACTTC. Translation: CASRVAGISYEQYF.

This clonotype was found many times. The chain recombines TRBV28 with TRBJ1-1, with D possibly being TRBD1 (6 bases). Germline V CDR1 and CDR2: MDHEN, SYDVKM. The CDR3 runs to 15 residues. V lost 2 bases and J 0 bases, leaving 10 bases between the germline ends. This CDR3 is CASSLQGYVNTEAFF. For the CDR3, the DNA is TGTGCCAGCAGTTTACAGGGGTACGTGAACACTGAAGCTTTCTTT.

V and J are TRBV4-1 and TRBJ2-5; a possible D gene is TRBD2 (6 bases). The CDR3 extends over 14 amino acids. The V gene's germline CDR1 is MGHRA and CDR2 YSYEKL. Deletions cut 5 bases from V and 2 bases from J, with 12 bases between. The DNA for the CDR3 is TGCGCCAGCAGCAACGGGCTAGCGCAAGAGACCCAGTACTTC. Its protein product is CASSNGLAQETQYF.

The chain couples TRBV5-5 to TRBJ1-3, with 7 bases matching TRBD1. V dropped 3 bases and J dropped 0; count of bases not matched to a gene: 6. This CDR3 region has 16 residues. From germline, CDR1 is SGHKS and CDR2 YYEKEE (reference sequence). DNA for the CDR3: TGTGCCAGCAGCTGGATAACAGGGGACTCTGGAAACACCATATATTTT. Its translation is CASSWITGDSGNTIYF.

The chain uses TRBV20-1 and TRBJ1-5; 9 nucleotides match TRBD1. Germline CDR1 DFQATT, CDR2 SNEGSKA (reference sequence). With V trimmed by 5 bases and J by 7 bases, 12 bases remained unmatched. The CDR3 runs 15 residues. This CDR3 is CSAPLDRGRWQPQHF. The CDR3 coding sequence is TGCAGTGCTCCCCTGGACAGGGGCCGTTGGCAGCCCCAGCATTTT.

This clonotype was seen more than once but under ten times. V is TRBV6-2 or TRBV6-3 and J is TRBJ2-3, with unresolved D. This CDR3 contains 15 residues. The germline gives CDR1 MNHEY, CDR2 SVGEGT. V was pared by 5 bases and J by 2 bases, with 14 bases between. As DNA, the CDR3 is TGTGCCAGCAGTGAAGTCATGGAACCCACAGATACGCAGTATTTT. It encodes CASSEVMEPTDTQYF.

The chain joins TRBV9 to TRBJ2-3; 11 positions agree with TRBD2. The CDR3 is 17 residues long. V lost 0 bases, J lost 3 bases, and 6 bases stayed unmatched. Germline V gene data show CDR1 as SGDLS and CDR2 as YYNGEE. The CDR3 coding sequence is TGTGCCAGCAGCGTAGGTACTAGCGGGAGTCGGACAGATACGCAGTATTTT. Translation: CASSVGTSGSRTDTQYF.

This clonotype has ten or more counts. CDR3 loop: CASSQGVHQPQHF. In DNA form, the CDR3 reads TGTGCCAGCAGCCAGGGGGTCCATCAGCCCCAGCATTTT. The V and J genes are TRBV11-2 and TRBJ1-5; 7 bases are shared with TRBD1. Germline lookup yields CDR1 SGHAT and CDR2 FQNNGV. This CDR3 comprises 13 residues. Germline trimming cut 5 bases from V and 5 bases from J; bases unmatched to any gene: 3.

With respect to this clonotype: A much larger clone lies a single base off, so this may be a read error. The chain employs TRBV6-2 or TRBV6-3 and TRBJ1-5; D is possibly TRBD1 (5 bases). The CDR3 is 14 amino acids. Trimming took off 5 bases at V and 8 bases at J, with 16 bases between the two ends. Germline V gene sequence: CDR1 MNHEY, CDR2 SVGEGT. The CDR3 is CASSEGQGGKPQHF. The CDR3 DNA reads TGTGCCAGCAGTGAAGGGCAGGGAGGAAAGCCCCAGCATTTT.